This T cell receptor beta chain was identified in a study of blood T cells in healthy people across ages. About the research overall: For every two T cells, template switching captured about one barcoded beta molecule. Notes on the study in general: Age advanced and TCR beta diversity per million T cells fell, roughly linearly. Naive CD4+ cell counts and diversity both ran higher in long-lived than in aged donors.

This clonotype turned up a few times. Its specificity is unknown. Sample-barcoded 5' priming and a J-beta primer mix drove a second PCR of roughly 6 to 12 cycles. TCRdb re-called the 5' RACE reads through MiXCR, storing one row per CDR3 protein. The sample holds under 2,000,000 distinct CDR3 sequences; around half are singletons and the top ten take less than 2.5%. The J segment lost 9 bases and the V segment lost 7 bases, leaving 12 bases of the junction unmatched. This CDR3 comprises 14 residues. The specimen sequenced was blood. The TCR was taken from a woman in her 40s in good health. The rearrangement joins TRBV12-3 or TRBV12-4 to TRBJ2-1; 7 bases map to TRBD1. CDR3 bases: TGTGCCAGCACCCATCCCGACAGGGTCGCTGAGCAGTTCTTC. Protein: CASTHPDRVAEQFF.